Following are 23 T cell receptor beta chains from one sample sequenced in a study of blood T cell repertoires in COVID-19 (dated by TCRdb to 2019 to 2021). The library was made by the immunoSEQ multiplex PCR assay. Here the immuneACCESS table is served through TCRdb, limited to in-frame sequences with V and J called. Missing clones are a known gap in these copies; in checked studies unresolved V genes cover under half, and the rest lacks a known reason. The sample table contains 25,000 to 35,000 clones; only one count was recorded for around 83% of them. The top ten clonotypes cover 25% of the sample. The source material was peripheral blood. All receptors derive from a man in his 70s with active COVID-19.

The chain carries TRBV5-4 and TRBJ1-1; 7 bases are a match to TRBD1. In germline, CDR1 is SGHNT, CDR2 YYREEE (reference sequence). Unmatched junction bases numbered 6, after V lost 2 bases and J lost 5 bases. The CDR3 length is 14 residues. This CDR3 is CASSFFGRGTEAFF. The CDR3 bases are TGTGCCAGCAGCTTCTTCGGCAGGGGGACTGAAGCTTTCTTT.

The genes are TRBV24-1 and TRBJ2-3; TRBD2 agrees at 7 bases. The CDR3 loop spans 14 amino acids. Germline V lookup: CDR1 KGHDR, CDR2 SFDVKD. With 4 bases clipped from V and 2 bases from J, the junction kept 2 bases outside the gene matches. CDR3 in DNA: TGTGCCACCAGTGACCGGGGGGTCACAGATACGCAGTATTTT. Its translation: CATSDRGVTDTQYF.

The CDR3 spells CASSLGILNTEAFF. The CDR3, as DNA: TGCGCCAGCAGCTTGGGTATTTTGAACACTGAAGCTTTCTTT. The genes are TRBV5-1 and TRBJ1-1; no firm D call. Per the germline V gene, CDR1 is SGHRS and CDR2 is YFSETQ. The CDR3 has 14 residues. Deletions cut 0 bases from V and 0 bases from J, with 6 bases between.

In nucleotides, the CDR3 is TGTGCCAGCAGTTACTTAGGAGGCAATGAGCAGTTCTTC. Amino acid sequence: CASSYLGGNEQFF. V gene TRBV6-5 combines with J gene TRBJ2-1, with D possibly TRBD2 on 5 matching bases. The CDR3 has 13 amino acids. Germline V gene sequence: CDR1 MNHEY, CDR2 SVGAGI. The ends were cut back, 1 base at V and 6 bases at J, with 7 bases in the middle.

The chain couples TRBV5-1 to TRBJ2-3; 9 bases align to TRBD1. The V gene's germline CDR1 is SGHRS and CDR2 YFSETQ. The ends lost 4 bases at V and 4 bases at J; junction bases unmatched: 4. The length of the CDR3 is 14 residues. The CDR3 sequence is CASSRDRAPDTQYF. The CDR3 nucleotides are TGCGCCAGCAGCAGGGACAGGGCTCCAGATACGCAGTATTTT. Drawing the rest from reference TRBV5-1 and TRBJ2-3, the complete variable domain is KAGVTQTPRYLIKTRGQQVTLSCSPISGHRSVSWYQQTPGQGLQFLFEYFSETQRNKGNFPGRFSGRQFSNSRSEMNVSTLELGDSALYLCASSRDRAPDTQYFGPGTRLTVL.

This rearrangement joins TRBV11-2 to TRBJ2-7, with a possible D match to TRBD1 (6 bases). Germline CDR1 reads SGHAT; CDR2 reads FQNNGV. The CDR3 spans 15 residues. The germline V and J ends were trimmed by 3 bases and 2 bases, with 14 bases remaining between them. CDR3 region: CASSLRTALTYEQYF. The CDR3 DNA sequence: TGTGCCAGCAGCTTGAGGACAGCGCTCACCTACGAGCAGTACTTC.

CDR3 in DNA: TGTGCCATCAGTGAGGGATTCGGGGCTAGCGGGAGGGACAATGAGCAGTTCTTC. Translated, it gives CAISEGFGASGRDNEQFF. This chain connects TRBV10-3 to TRBJ2-1; 12 positions match TRBD2. The CDR3 is 18 amino acids. Trimming cost V 2 bases and J 5 bases; bases outside gene matches: 10. The germline gives CDR1 ENHRY, CDR2 SYGVKD.

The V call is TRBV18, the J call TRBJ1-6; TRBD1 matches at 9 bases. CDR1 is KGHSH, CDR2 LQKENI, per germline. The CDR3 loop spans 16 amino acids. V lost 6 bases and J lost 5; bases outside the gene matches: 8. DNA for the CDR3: TGTGCCAGCTCCGCTATAACAGGGGGCAATAATTCACCCCTCCACTTT. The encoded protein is CASSAITGGNNSPLHF.

The CDR3 spells CASSLVSRRATYNEQFF. CDR3 in DNA: TGTGCCAGCAGCTTAGTGTCTAGGAGGGCCACCTACAATGAGCAGTTCTTC. The chain joins TRBV7-9 to TRBJ2-1; perhaps TRBD2 as D (6 bases). The CDR3 is made up of 17 amino acids. From germline, CDR1 is SEHNR and CDR2 FQNEAQ (reference sequence). V was cut by 1 base and J by 2 bases, with 15 bases left in between.

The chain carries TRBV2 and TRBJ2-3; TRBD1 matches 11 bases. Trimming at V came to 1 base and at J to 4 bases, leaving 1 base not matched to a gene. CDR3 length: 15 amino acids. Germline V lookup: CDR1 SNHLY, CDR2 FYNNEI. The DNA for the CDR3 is TGTGCCAGCAGTGAAGGGACAGGGGGCGCAGATACGCAGTATTTT. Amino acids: CASSEGTGGADTQYF. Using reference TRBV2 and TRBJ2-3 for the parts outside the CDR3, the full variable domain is EPEVTQTPSHQVTQMGQEVILRCVPISNHLYFYWYRQILGQKVEFLVSFYNNEISEKSEIFDDQFSVERPDGSNFTLKIRSTKLEDSAMYFCASSEGTGGADTQYFGPGTRLTVL.

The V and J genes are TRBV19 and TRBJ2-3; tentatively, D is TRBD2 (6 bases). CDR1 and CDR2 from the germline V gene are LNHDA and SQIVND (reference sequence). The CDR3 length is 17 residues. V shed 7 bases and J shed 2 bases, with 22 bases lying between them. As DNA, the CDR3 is TGTGCCAGTAATGTGGCGATGAGGCGGGGTTACACAGATACGCAGTATTTT. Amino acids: CASNVAMRRGYTDTQYF.

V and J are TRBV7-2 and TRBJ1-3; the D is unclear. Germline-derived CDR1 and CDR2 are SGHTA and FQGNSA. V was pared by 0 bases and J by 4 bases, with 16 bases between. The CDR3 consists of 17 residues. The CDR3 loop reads CASSLAAAGIPGNTIYF. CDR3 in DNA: TGTGCCAGCAGCTTAGCGGCCGCCGGGATTCCGGGAAACACCATATATTTT. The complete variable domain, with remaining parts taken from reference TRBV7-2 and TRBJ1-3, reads GAGVSQSPSNKVTEKGKDVELRCDPISGHTALYWYRQSLGQGLEFLIYFQGNSAPDKSGLPSDRFSAERTGGSVSTLTIQRTQQEDSAVYLCASSLAAAGIPGNTIYFGEGSWLTVV.

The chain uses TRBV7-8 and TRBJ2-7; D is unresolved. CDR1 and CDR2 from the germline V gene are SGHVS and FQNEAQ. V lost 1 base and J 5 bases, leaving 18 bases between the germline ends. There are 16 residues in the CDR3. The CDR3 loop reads CASSLGMRPSRDEQYF. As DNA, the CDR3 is TGTGCCAGCAGCTTAGGAATGCGACCCTCCCGGGACGAGCAGTACTTC.

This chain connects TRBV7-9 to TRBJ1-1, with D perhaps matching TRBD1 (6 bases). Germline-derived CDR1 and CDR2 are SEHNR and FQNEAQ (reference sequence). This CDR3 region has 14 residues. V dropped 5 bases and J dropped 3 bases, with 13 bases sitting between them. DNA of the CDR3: TGTGCCAGCAGCCCAAGGACAGCGGACACTGAAGCTTTCTTT. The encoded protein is CASSPRTADTEAFF.

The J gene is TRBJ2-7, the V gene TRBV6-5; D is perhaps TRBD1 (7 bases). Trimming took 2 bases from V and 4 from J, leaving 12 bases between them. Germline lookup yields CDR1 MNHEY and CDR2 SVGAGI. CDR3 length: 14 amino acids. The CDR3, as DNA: TGTGCCAGCAGTTACGGGCAGGGGGGTTACGAGCAGTACTTC. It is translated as CASSYGQGGYEQYF.

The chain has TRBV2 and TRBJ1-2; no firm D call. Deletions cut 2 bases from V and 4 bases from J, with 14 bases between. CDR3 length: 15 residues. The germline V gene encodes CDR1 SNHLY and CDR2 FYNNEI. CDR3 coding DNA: TGTGCCAGCAGTGAACAGAGGTTAGGTGGCTATGGCTACACCTTC. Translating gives CASSEQRLGGYGYTF.

For the CDR3, the DNA is TGTGCCAGCAGTTACTCGACCGGGGAGGGCTACACCTTC. Its protein product is CASSYSTGEGYTF. The rearrangement links TRBV6-6 to TRBJ1-2, with unresolved D. CDR1 is MNHNY and CDR2 is SVGAGI in the germline V gene (reference sequence). The CDR3 runs 13 residues. The ends were cut back, 0 bases at V and 8 bases at J, with 10 bases in the middle.

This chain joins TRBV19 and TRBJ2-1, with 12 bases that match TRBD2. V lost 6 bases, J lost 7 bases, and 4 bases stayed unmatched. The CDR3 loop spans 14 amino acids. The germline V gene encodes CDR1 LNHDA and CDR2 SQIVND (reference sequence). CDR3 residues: CASRQTSGRNEQFF. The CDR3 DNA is TGTGCCAGTAGGCAAACTAGCGGGAGGAATGAGCAGTTCTTC. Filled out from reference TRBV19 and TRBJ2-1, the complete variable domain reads DGGITQSPKYLFRKEGQNVTLSCEQNLNHDAMYWYRQDPGQGLRLIYYSQIVNDFQKGDIAEGYSVSREKKESFPLTVTSAQKNPTAFYLCASRQTSGRNEQFFGPGTRLTVL.

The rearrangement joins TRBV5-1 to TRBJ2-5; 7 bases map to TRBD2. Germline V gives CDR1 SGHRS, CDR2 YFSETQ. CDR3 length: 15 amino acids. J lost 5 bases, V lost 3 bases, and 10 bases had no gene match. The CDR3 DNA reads TGCGCCAGCAGCTGGGACCCGCCGGGAGGTGAGACCCAGTACTTC. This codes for CASSWDPPGGETQYF.

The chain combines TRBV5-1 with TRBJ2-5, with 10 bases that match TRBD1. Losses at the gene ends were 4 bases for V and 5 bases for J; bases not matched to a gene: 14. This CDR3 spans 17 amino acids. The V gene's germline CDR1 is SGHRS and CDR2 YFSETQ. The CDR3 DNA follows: TGCGCCAGCAGCAAACTAGCCGGGACAGGGGAAGGGGAGACCCAGTACTTC. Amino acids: CASSKLAGTGEGETQYF.

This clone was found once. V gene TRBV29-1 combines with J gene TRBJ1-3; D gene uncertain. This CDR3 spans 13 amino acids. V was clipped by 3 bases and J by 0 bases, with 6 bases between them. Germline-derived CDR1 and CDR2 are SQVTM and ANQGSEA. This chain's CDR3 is CSVDQASGNTIYF. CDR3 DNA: TGCAGCGTTGACCAGGCCTCTGGAAACACCATATATTTT. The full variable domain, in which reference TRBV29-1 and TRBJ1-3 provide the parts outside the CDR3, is SAVISQKPSRDICQRGTSLTIQCQVDSQVTMMFWYRQQPGQSLTLIATANQGSEATYESGFVIDKFPISRPNLTFSTLTVSNMSPEDSSIYLCSVDQASGNTIYFGEGSWLTVV.

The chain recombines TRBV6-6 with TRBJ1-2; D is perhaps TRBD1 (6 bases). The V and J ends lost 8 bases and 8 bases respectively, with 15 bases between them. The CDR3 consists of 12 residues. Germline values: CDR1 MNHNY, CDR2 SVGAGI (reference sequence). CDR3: CASLQYRDGYTF. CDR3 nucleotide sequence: TGTGCCAGCCTGCAATACAGGGACGGCTACACCTTC.

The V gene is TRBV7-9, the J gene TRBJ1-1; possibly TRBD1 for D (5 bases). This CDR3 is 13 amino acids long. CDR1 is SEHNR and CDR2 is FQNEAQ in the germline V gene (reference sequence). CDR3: CAVRRQLNTEAFF. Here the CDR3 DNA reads TGTGCGGTGCGGAGACAGTTGAACACTGAAGCTTTCTTT.